This T cell receptor (beta chain) comes out of a study of molecular identifiers for immune sequencing clone quantification. Study context: In replicates, the authors split RNA from approximately 22,000 or 94,000 naive CD8 cells five ways and sequenced four.

Naive CD8 libraries used roughly 18,000 to 1,000,000 sorted cells and 10%, 30% or 50% RNA. TCRdb re-derived calls from the PCR reads in MiXCR, one entry per CDR3 protein. The top ten clones hold roughly 0.83% of a sample with about 640,000 distinct CDR3 sequences, approximately 20% of them seen once. This clonotype was recorded at least ten times. The V and J ends lost 2 bases and 3 bases respectively, with 11 bases between them. This CDR3 spans 14 amino acids. Germline V CDR1 and CDR2: MNHEY, SMNVEV (reference sequence). This sequence was found in a human donor in good health. Some libraries in this study had Jurkat cell RNA spiked in. This sequence joins TRBV27 and TRBJ2-7, with a tentative D call TRBD2 (6 bases). Material: naive CD8+ T cells from blood, with Jurkat cell RNA spiked in. Subset indicated: FACS-sorted CD8+CD4-CCR7+CD45RA+ naive T cells. The CDR3 nucleotides read TGTGCCAGCAGTTTAATGGGGGGAGTCTACGAGCAGTACTTC. Its protein product is CASSLMGGVYEQYF.